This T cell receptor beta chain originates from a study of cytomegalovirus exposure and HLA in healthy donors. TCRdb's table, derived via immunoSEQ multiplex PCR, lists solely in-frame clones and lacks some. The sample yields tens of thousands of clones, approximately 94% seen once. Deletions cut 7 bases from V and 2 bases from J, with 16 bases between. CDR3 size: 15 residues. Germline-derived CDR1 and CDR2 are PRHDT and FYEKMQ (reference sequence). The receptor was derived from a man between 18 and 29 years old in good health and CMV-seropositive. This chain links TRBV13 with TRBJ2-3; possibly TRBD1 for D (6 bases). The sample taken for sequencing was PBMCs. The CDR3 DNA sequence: TGTGCCAGCACCAGGGACATCCCGCTCACAGATACGCAGTATTTT. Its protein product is CASTRDIPLTDTQYF.